The 27 T cell receptor beta chains below were found in one sample sequenced in a study of cytomegalovirus exposure and HLA in healthy donors. The PCR employed 60 Vbeta primers together with 13 Jbeta primers. Profiling relied on immunoSEQ multiplex PCR, and the TCRdb table lists in-frame clones only, not all of them. The table records 90,000 to 120,000 clones, 74% of them present only once. The material sequenced was PBMCs. All receptors come from a woman aged 40 to 50 in good health and CMV-seropositive.

This clone occurred a few times. The V call is TRBV29-1, the J call TRBJ1-2; the match to TRBD1 covers 7 bases. V dropped 4 bases and J dropped 4; count of bases not matched to a gene: 3. Germline loops: CDR1 SQVTM, CDR2 ANQGSEA. The CDR3 totals 12 residues. The CDR3 region is CSVGDSIYGYTF. CDR3 nucleotide sequence: TGCAGCGTTGGGGACAGTATCTATGGCTACACCTTC.

This sequence joins TRBV30 and TRBJ1-1; D is undetermined. Trimming shortened V by 0 bases and J by 10 bases, and 12 bases separated the two germline ends. CDR1 is GTSNPN, CDR2 SVGIG, per germline (reference sequence). The CDR3 covers 12 residues. The CDR3 DNA sequence: TGTGCCTGGAGTGTAGCCCCAACGGGAGCTTTCTTT. Its protein product is CAWSVAPTGAFF.

Note on this clone: Other nucleotide sequences in the sample specify the same CDR3. The rearrangement uses TRBV29-1 and TRBJ1-3; 11 bases are shared with TRBD1. V lost 4 bases, J lost 3 bases, and 2 bases stayed unmatched. This CDR3 has 14 residues. Germline V gives CDR1 SQVTM, CDR2 ANQGSEA. The chain's CDR3 is CSVGDRGSGNTIYF. The CDR3 nucleotides are TGCAGCGTTGGGGACAGGGGGAGTGGAAACACCATATATTTT.

This clone was counted a few times. This sequence joins TRBV5-1 and TRBJ1-6; TRBD1 aligns across 7 bases. Germline CDR1 and CDR2: SGHRS and YFSETQ. The V gene end was trimmed by 3 bases and the J gene end by 4 bases; junction bases not matched to a gene: 4. The CDR3 runs 15 residues. In DNA form, the CDR3 reads TGCGCCAGCAGCTACCGGGACAGTTATAATTCACCCCTCCACTTT. Its protein product is CASSYRDSYNSPLHF.

This rearrangement joins TRBV5-6 to TRBJ2-2, with 7 bases that match TRBD1. V shed 5 bases, J shed 9 bases, and the junction held 10 bases outside the gene matches. CDR3 length: 14 residues. Germline CDR1 is SGHDT and CDR2 is YYEEEE. CDR3 sequence reads: CASSPGQRARELFF. The CDR3 nucleotides are TGTGCCAGCAGTCCGGGACAGAGAGCAAGGGAGCTGTTTTTT.

The V and J genes are TRBV6-1 and TRBJ1-2, with D hard to call. CDR3 size: 14 residues. Looked up from germline, CDR1 is MNHNS and CDR2 is SASEGT. V was clipped by 8 bases and J by 2 bases, with 15 bases between them. The CDR3, as DNA: TGTGCCAGCCGACCTGACGGGTCCAACTATGGCTACACCTTC. Translated: CASRPDGSNYGYTF.

The rearrangement links TRBV7-2 to TRBJ2-1; 9 positions agree with TRBD2. Germline CDR1 reads SGHTA; CDR2 reads FQGNSA. There are 15 residues in the CDR3. J gave up 3 bases and V 5 bases, and 5 bases lay outside the gene matches. The CDR3 bases are TGTGCCAGCAGCATTAGCGGGGGACGCTACAATGAGCAGTTCTTC. Protein product: CASSISGGRYNEQFF.

The chain joins TRBV7-8 to TRBJ1-2, with 8 bases aligning to TRBD1. From germline, CDR1 is SGHVS and CDR2 FQNEAQ. Germline trimming cut 5 bases from V and 4 bases from J; bases unmatched to any gene: 3. The CDR3 contains 13 residues. The CDR3 bases are TGTGCCAGCAGCCCAGGACAGGGCTATGGCTACACCTTC. Residues: CASSPGQGYGYTF.

This chain joins TRBV6-5 and TRBJ2-3, with a tentative D call TRBD1 (6 bases). CDR3 length: 13 residues. The germline gives CDR1 MNHEY, CDR2 SVGAGI. Trimming took off 6 bases at V and 1 base at J, with 8 bases between the two ends. The CDR3 DNA reads TGTGCCAGCAGCTCAGGGGGCACAGATACGCAGTATTTT. Translation: CASSSGGTDTQYF.

The chain is built from TRBV18 and TRBJ1-2; 7 bases agree with TRBD1. V dropped 4 bases and J dropped 4; count of bases not matched to a gene: 9. In germline, CDR1 is KGHSH, CDR2 LQKENI. The CDR3 runs 15 residues. The CDR3 is CASSLNSGTVYGYTF. DNA of the CDR3: TGTGCCAGCTCACTCAACTCCGGGACAGTCTATGGCTACACCTTC.

The genes are TRBV4-2 and TRBJ2-5; D is possibly TRBD1 (5 bases). Germline lookup yields CDR1 LGHNA and CDR2 YNFKEQ. V was cut by 1 base and J by 5 bases, with 8 bases left in between. CDR3 length: 13 residues. The CDR3: CASSQVGVETQYF. CDR3 nucleotides: TGTGCCAGCAGCCAAGTAGGGGTGGAGACCCAGTACTTC.

With respect to this clone: At one end, the junction sequence differs from germline, possibly due to a read error. The CDR3 here is CASSSDSSSSEQYF. The DNA for the CDR3 is TGTGCCAGCAGCTCAGACAGTTCCTCCTCCGAGCAGTACTTC. The chain combines TRBV25-1 with TRBJ2-7; D may be TRBD1 (5 bases). The V gene's germline CDR1 is MGHDK and CDR2 SYGVNS. The CDR3 is 14 residues long.

V and J are TRBV4-1 and TRBJ2-7; unclear D gene. CDR3 length: 14 residues. Germline V gene lookup returns CDR1 MGHRA and CDR2 YSYEKL. Between the trimmed V and J ends, which lost 0 bases and 3 bases, there was a span of 9 bases. The CDR3 here is CASSQDIVSYEQYF. The DNA for the CDR3 is TGCGCCAGCAGCCAAGATATTGTGAGCTACGAGCAGTACTTC.

This chain joins TRBV7-2 and TRBJ1-6; 7 nucleotides agree with TRBD1. Trimming at V came to 2 bases and at J to 10 bases, leaving 8 bases not matched to a gene. The CDR3 loop spans 15 amino acids. CDR1 is SGHTA and CDR2 is FQGNSA in the germline V gene. CDR3 bases: TGTGCCAGCAGCTTAACCGGGACAGCCACCTCACCCCTCCACTTT. It is translated as CASSLTGTATSPLHF. Full variable domain (rest looked up from reference TRBV7-2 and TRBJ1-6): GAGVSQSPSNKVTEKGKDVELRCDPISGHTALYWYRQSLGQGLEFLIYFQGNSAPDKSGLPSDRFSAERTGGSVSTLTIQRTQQEDSAVYLCASSLTGTATSPLHFGNGTRLTVT.

The chain has TRBV25-1 and TRBJ1-2; a weak D match, TRBD1 (6 bases). CDR3 size: 15 residues. CDR1 is MGHDK and CDR2 is SYGVNS in the germline V gene. Between the trimmed V and J ends, which lost 4 bases and 2 bases, there was a span of 14 bases. In DNA form, the CDR3 reads TGTGCCAGCAGTGGGGACGGACAGCCCAACTATGGCTACACCTTC. Its protein product is CASSGDGQPNYGYTF.

The chain carries TRBV18 and TRBJ1-5; D uncertain. Per the germline V gene, CDR1 is KGHSH and CDR2 is LQKENI. V gave up 3 bases and J gave up 2 bases, with 11 bases separating them. The length of the CDR3 is 15 residues. DNA for the CDR3: TGTGCCAGCTCACCCCGAGGAGTTGGCAATCAGCCCCAGCATTTT. Protein sequence: CASSPRGVGNQPQHF.

This chain uses TRBV18 with TRBJ2-7; 7 bases agree with TRBD1. The CDR3 is 17 residues long. Trimming cost V 2 bases and J 1 base; bases outside gene matches: 11. Germline lookup yields CDR1 KGHSH and CDR2 LQKENI. The CDR3 nucleotides read TGTGCCAGCTCACCAATCTTCGGGGACAGATCTTCCTACGAGCAGTACTTC. Its translation: CASSPIFGDRSSYEQYF.

The chain carries TRBV6-4 and TRBJ2-7, with 9 bases aligning to TRBD1. Germline CDR1 is MRHNA and CDR2 is SNTAGT. The CDR3 has 16 residues. Germline trimming cut 6 bases from V and 4 bases from J; bases unmatched to any gene: 13. CDR3 residues: CASSPEGTGFGYEQYF. In DNA form, the CDR3 reads TGTGCCAGCAGCCCCGAAGGGACAGGGTTCGGGTACGAGCAGTACTTC.

CDR3 loop: CASSAEFPGEQYF. The DNA of the CDR3 is TGTGCCAGCAGTGCTGAATTCCCGGGGGAGCAGTACTTC. The chain joins TRBV6-1 to TRBJ2-7; perhaps TRBD2 as D (5 bases). The germline V and J ends were trimmed by 4 bases and 7 bases, with 14 bases remaining between them. The CDR3 totals 13 residues. CDR1 and CDR2 (germline): MNHNS, SASEGT.

J is TRBJ1-4 and V is TRBV21-1. TRBV21-1 is annotated as a pseudogene. There are 13 residues in the CDR3. The CDR3 protein is CASSQVANEKLFF. CDR3 DNA sequence: TGTGCCAGCAGTCAAGTAGCTAATGAAAAACTGTTTTTT.

The chain recombines TRBV19 with TRBJ1-1; D unresolved. CDR3 length: 14 amino acids. Trimming took off 7 bases at V and 1 base at J, with 13 bases between the two ends. Germline loops: CDR1 LNHDA, CDR2 SQIVND (reference sequence). CDR3 DNA sequence: TGTGCCAGTATGACGATTGACACGAACACTGAAGCTTTCTTT. It is translated as CASMTIDTNTEAFF. The full variable domain, in which reference TRBV19 and TRBJ1-1 provide the parts outside the CDR3, is DGGITQSPKYLFRKEGQNVTLSCEQNLNHDAMYWYRQDPGQGLRLIYYSQIVNDFQKGDIAEGYSVSREKKESFPLTVTSAQKNPTAFYLCASMTIDTNTEAFFGQGTRLTVV.

The chain links TRBV29-1 to TRBJ2-2; TRBD2 is a possible D gene (6 bases). The germline V and J ends were trimmed by 3 bases and 8 bases, with 7 bases remaining between them. Germline assignment: CDR1 SQVTM and CDR2 ANQGSEA. The CDR3 runs 11 residues. In DNA form, the CDR3 reads TGCAGCGTTGAGGGGAGGGGGGAGCTGTTTTTT. It yields the protein CSVEGRGELFF.

This chain joins TRBV27 and TRBJ1-1; D is perhaps TRBD1 (5 bases). Germline CDR1 and CDR2: MNHEY and SMNVEV (reference sequence). This CDR3 region has 15 residues. V was clipped by 3 bases and J by 3 bases, with 14 bases between them. The CDR3, as DNA: TGTGCCAGCAGTTTTTCGTCAACGGGGGACACTGAAGCTTTCTTT. It is translated as CASSFSSTGDTEAFF.

The J gene is TRBJ2-3, the V gene TRBV7-3; TRBD2 is a possible D gene (6 bases). This CDR3 is built from 14 residues. CDR1 and CDR2 from the germline V gene are SGHTA and FQGTGA. The V end was cut by 5 bases, the J end by 1 base, with 10 bases between. DNA of the CDR3: TGTGCCAGCAGCCCCGGGAGCGGCACAGATACGCAGTATTTT. Its translation: CASSPGSGTDTQYF. The full variable domain, in which reference TRBV7-3 and TRBJ2-3 provide the parts outside the CDR3, is GAGVSQTPSNKVTEKGKYVELRCDPISGHTALYWYRQSLGQGPEFLIYFQGTGAADDSGLPNDRFFAVRPEGSVSTLKIQRTERGDSAVYLCASSPGSGTDTQYFGPGTRLTVL.

The chain is built from TRBV30 and TRBJ2-2, with TRBD2 identical over 7 bases. Germline CDR1 is GTSNPN and CDR2 is SVGIG (reference sequence). The trim removed 2 bases at V and 4 bases at J, leaving 1 base unmatched. CDR3 length: 13 amino acids. CDR3: CAWSTGGTGELFF. CDR3 in DNA: TGTGCCTGGAGTACGGGGGGCACCGGGGAGCTGTTTTTT. Together with reference TRBV30 and TRBJ2-2, the CDR3 gives the full variable domain: SQTIHQWPATLVQPVGSPLSLECTVEGTSNPNLYWYRQAAGRGLQLLFYSVGIGQISSEVPQNLSASRPQDRQFILSSKKLLLSDSGFYLCAWSTGGTGELFFGEGSRLTVL.

The chain has TRBV7-3 and TRBJ2-1, with a possible D match to TRBD2 (5 bases). V was clipped by 5 bases and J by 9 bases, with 14 bases between them. Germline loops: CDR1 SGHTA, CDR2 FQGTGA. The CDR3 loop spans 13 amino acids. In nucleotides, the CDR3 is TGTGCCAGCAGCCTAAAATCACGGGGTGAGCAGTTCTTC. It codes for CASSLKSRGEQFF. Complete variable domain (other parts from reference TRBV7-3 and TRBJ2-1): GAGVSQTPSNKVTEKGKYVELRCDPISGHTALYWYRQSLGQGPEFLIYFQGTGAADDSGLPNDRFFAVRPEGSVSTLKIQRTERGDSAVYLCASSLKSRGEQFFGPGTRLTVL.

This sequence joins TRBV5-1 and TRBJ2-1; TRBD2 matches at 13 bases. The V gene's germline CDR1 is SGHRS and CDR2 YFSETQ. J lost 3 bases, V lost 3 bases, and 3 bases had no gene match. The length of the CDR3 is 16 residues. The CDR3 loop reads CASSWTSGGGYNEQFF. The CDR3 region has the DNA TGCGCCAGCAGCTGGACTAGCGGGGGAGGCTACAATGAGCAGTTCTTC.